This is a list of T cell receptor beta chains from one sample in a study of T cells in tumors and immune-related adverse events. This table comes from immunoSEQ multiplex PCR, and its TCRdb copy is limited to in-frame clones, with some not included. The data hold around 8,100 clones, with 94% observed a single time. The starting material was lymph node tissue, obtained from a patient treated with anti-PD-1 therapy. The receptors originated from a female donor with metastatic renal cell carcinoma. CDR3s include the opening cysteine and the closing phenylalanine or tryptophan. The D gene is left open where the match is weak.

TRBJ2-7	NA	TRBV19	TGTGCCAGTAGTCGAACCGGAGTCTACGAGCAGTACTTC	CASSRTGVYEQYF
TRBJ2-7	NA	TRBV19	TGTGCCAGTAGTATCGCCGGGGGCAACTACGAGCAGTACTTC	CASSIAGGNYEQYF
TRBJ2-3	TRBD1	TRBV18	TGTGCCAGCTCACTCGGACAGGCTGTGGATACGCAGTATTTT	CASSLGQAVDTQYF
TRBJ1-2	NA	TRBV11-2	TGTGCCAGCAGCTTAGGGGGCCCTTATGGCTACACCTTC	CASSLGGPYGYTF
TRBJ2-5	TRBD2	TRBV7-8	TGTGCCAGCAGCTTGATAGCGGGGGGGGGATCGGAGACCCAGTACTTC	CASSLIAGGGSETQYF
TRBJ2-1	NA	TRBV5-6	TGTGCCAGCAGCTGGGACGTCAGCTCCTACAATGAGCAGTTCTTC	CASSWDVSSYNEQFF
TRBJ1-2	NA	TRBV28	TGTGCCAGCCATAAAGGAGATAACTATGGCTACACCTTC	CASHKGDNYGYTF
TRBJ2-1	NA	TRBV5-4	TGTGCCAGCAGCTTGGAGGCCAACAATGAGCAGTTCTTC	CASSLEANNEQFF
TRBJ1-1	NA	TRBV2	TGTGCCAGCATGCTCGGGGCAACAGCTTTCTTT	CASMLGATAFF
TRBJ2-7	TRBD2	TRBV6-1	TGTGCCAGCAGTGAGTCGGCTAGCGGGAGGGCCTACGAGCAGTACTTC	CASSESASGRAYEQYF